This T cell receptor (beta chain) was captured by sequencing in a study of response to subunit inactivated influenza vaccine. On this clonotype itself: The antigen is unknown.

Regarding the study as a whole: That few new T cells are recruited by each seasonal influenza vaccination was the authors' suggestion.

TCRdb ran MiXCR on the RT-PCR reads and lists one entry per CDR3 protein. Of more than 700,000 distinct CDR3 sequences in the sample, 21% were seen once. This sequence originates from a man in his fifties who received an inactivated influenza vaccine. The sequencing here drew on PBMCs from blood, taken 5 to 6 days after vaccination.

CDR3 sequence (DNA): TGCGCCAGCAGCTTGGGGGCGGGAGGCTCAACCTACGAGCAGTACTTC. It specifies CASSLGAGGSTYEQYF. V is TRBV5-1 and J is TRBJ2-7; 8 bases match TRBD2. Germline CDR1 SGHRS, CDR2 YFSETQ. This CDR3 is built from 16 residues. Germline trimming cut 0 bases from V and 2 bases from J; bases unmatched to any gene: 7.